The present T cell receptor beta chain was sequenced within a study of blood T cell repertoires in COVID-19. Study as a whole: Donors in the United States, Italy and Spain gave samples during acute or convalescent COVID-19. PBMCs, B-cell-depleted T cells, or T cells were the source of the cDNA or gDNA that made up the material.

Authors' analysis steps: Nucleated cell number was recorded as an estimate derived from reference gene primer amplification. Profiled with immunoSEQ multiplex PCR; TCRdb holds only in-frame clones, not every one. That table supplies the V and J calls and clone size; D and trimming were determined from the DNA. Of 250,000 to 300,000 clones listed, roughly 87% are singletons. Germline loops: CDR1 LGHDT, CDR2 YNNKEL (reference sequence). V dropped 3 bases and J dropped 4; count of bases not matched to a gene: 5. The CDR3 extends over 14 amino acids. The source is a woman between 45 and 65 years old who had recovered from COVID-19. Sequencing was done on a sample of peripheral blood. V gene TRBV3-1 (or the pseudogene TRBV3-2) combines with J gene TRBJ1-1; 7 bases align to TRBD1. The CDR3 here is CASSHRNRGTEAFF. The CDR3 DNA reads TGTGCCAGCAGCCATAGAAACAGGGGCACTGAAGCTTTCTTT.